The clone carrying this TCR beta chain was picked up a small number of times. What it binds is unknown. A roughly 10 ml volume of fresh peripheral blood provided the PBMCs. The data were obtained in a study of T cells in Graves' hyperthyroidism and ophthalmopathy. Study background: Upon initial diagnosis and before any treatment, peripheral blood was collected. Study-wide results and limits: The authors' 13 V-J model separated ophthalmopathy from stable hyperthyroidism.

V gave up 4 bases and J gave up 3 bases, with 3 bases separating them. Germline CDR1 SQVTM, CDR2 ANQGSEA. This CDR3 contains 10 residues. Amplification yielded TCR beta CDR3 regions, with RNA transcripts as the source. HTBI primers were employed in a first-round RT-PCR of the TCR CDR3. TCRdb fed the multiplex PCR reads into MiXCR, producing one record per CDR3 protein. The sample yields hundreds of thousands of distinct CDR3 sequences, about a sixth seen once. The rearrangement joins TRBV29-1 to TRBJ1-2, with D unclear. This receptor was identified in a woman younger than 45 with Graves' hyperthyroidism. Sequencing was performed on blood. The CDR3 DNA sequence: TGCAGCGTTGGACACTATGGCTACACCTTC. This sequence encodes CSVGHYGYTF.